The clone carrying this T cell receptor beta chain is labeled medium-sized (0.01 to 0.1%) based on frequency. Its antigen is as yet unknown. The data belong to a study of human CD8 memory T cell subsets. Overall study findings and caveats: The stem-like memory T cell repertoire shared very little with the precursor exhausted T cell repertoire.

The CDR3 is made up of 14 amino acids. In germline, CDR1 is MNHNS, CDR2 SASEGT. Preparation of the TCR beta libraries relied on UMI-labeled 5' RACE. The authors' processing: Per TCR beta library, functional CDR3 beta clonotypes numbered roughly 2,600 to 20,000. TCRdb re-called the 5' RACE reads and shows each CDR3 protein once, DNA omitted. The authors' filters were not applied to this entry. Its table records 15,000 to 20,000 distinct CDR3 sequences. The sequence was collected from a human donor in good health. The chain uses TRBV6-1 and TRBJ1-1; TCRdb gives TRBD1 as the D gene, but with no DNA this cannot be confirmed. The sample taken for sequencing was CD8+ T cells from PBMCs. The CDR3 loop reads CASSERTGVTEAFF.